This T cell receptor beta chain was sequenced for a study of blood T cell repertoires in COVID-19. Study-level information: The analysed material was cDNA or gDNA that came from T cells, B-cell-depleted T cells, or PBMCs.

Authors' analysis steps: Amplification of reference gene primers provided the estimated nucleated cell counts. The method was immunoSEQ multiplex PCR; TCRdb's version includes in-frame clones alone and lacks a portion of them. V, J and clone size are those of that table, while D and trimming were read from the DNA. This table has a few hundred thousand clones, around 87% appearing once. Germline CDR1 is ENHRY and CDR2 is SYGVKD. The germline V and J ends were trimmed by 3 bases and 3 bases, with 15 bases remaining between them. This CDR3 contains 15 residues. Participants' own reports of clinical history determined their cohort assignment. Recovered status applied to Cohort 3 donors who had two consecutive negative PCRs. It also applied to those with clearance or with symptom resolution.

This chain joins TRBV10-3 and TRBJ2-7; D is uncertain. This clonotype was sampled from a young man who had recovered from COVID-19. The sample was PBMCs or T cells enriched from blood (not recorded which). CDR3 DNA: TGTGCCATCAGTGATCCCTCAAGCACAGACTACGAGCAGTACTTC. This codes for CAISDPSSTDYEQYF.